Listed below are T cell receptor beta chains from one sample, sequenced in a study of T cell responses to AZD1222 COVID-19 vaccine. Profiling relied on immunoSEQ multiplex PCR, and the TCRdb table lists in-frame clones only, not all of them. The table lists some 130,000 clones, roughly 90% of them singletons. Sample: peripheral blood, taken 28 days after the second AZD1222 dose. These receptors came from an adult who received the AZD1222 COVID-19 vaccine. CDR3s include the opening cysteine and the closing phenylalanine or tryptophan. A D gene is named only where the DNA matches it firmly. Part of the rows lack a size; the others show once, few, many or a class for expanded clones.

j_call clone_size v_call d_call cdr3_aa cdr3_nt
TRBJ1-1 . TRBV5-4 TRBD1 CASSLDRANTEAFF TGTGCCAGCAGCCTGGACAGGGCGAACACTGAAGCTTTCTTT
TRBJ1-5 . TRBV3-1/TRBV3-2 . CASSQSRGNQPQHF TGTGCCAGCAGCCAATCCAGGGGCAATCAGCCCCAGCATTTT
TRBJ1-6 . TRBV6-6 . CASSRTVNSPLHF TGTGCCAGCAGTCGGACAGTCAATTCACCCCTCCACTTT
TRBJ2-7 . TRBV16 TRBD1 CASSQSGTGWKYEQYF TGTGCCAGCAGCCAATCAGGGACAGGGTGGAAGTACGAGCAGTACTTC
TRBJ2-1 . TRBV7-3 . CASSADQSPYNEQFF TGTGCCAGCAGCGCGGACCAGAGCCCCTACAATGAGCAGTTCTTC
TRBJ2-1 . TRBV7-3 . CASSPDRAGAYNEQFF TGTGCCAGCAGCCCGGATCGGGCAGGGGCCTACAATGAGCAGTTCTTC
TRBJ2-2 . TRBV19 . CASSINRAHTGELFF TGTGCCAGTAGTATAAACAGGGCGCACACCGGGGAGCTGTTTTTT
TRBJ1-1 . TRBV5-1 . CASSLARGGNTEAFF TGCGCCAGCAGCTTGGCAAGGGGAGGAAACACTGAAGCTTTCTTT
TRBJ1-1 . TRBV5-1 TRBD1 CASSLQGGGYTEAFF TGCGCCAGCAGCTTGCAGGGGGGTGGGTACACTGAAGCTTTCTTT
TRBJ2-6 . TRBV6-2/TRBV6-3 . CASSYASSGANVLTF TGTGCCAGCAGTTACGCATCTTCTGGGGCCAACGTCCTGACTTTC
TRBJ1-4 . TRBV5-5 . CASSQTRLGGGEKLFF TGTGCCAGCAGCCAAACTCGTTTGGGCGGGGGTGAAAAACTGTTTTTT
TRBJ2-1 . TRBV28 TRBD2 CASSWLAGGFNEQFF TGTGCCAGCAGTTGGCTAGCGGGAGGGTTTAATGAGCAGTTCTTC
TRBJ1-1 . TRBV28 . CASSPLGPRLRTEAFF TGTGCCAGCAGTCCACTAGGACCCCGTCTTCGGACTGAAGCTTTCTTT
TRBJ1-4 . TRBV3-1/TRBV3-2 TRBD1 CASSRQGSNEKLFF TGTGCCAGCAGCCGACAGGGTTCTAATGAAAAACTGTTTTTT
TRBJ1-2 . TRBV20-1 TRBD1 CSASDRANGYTF TGCAGTGCTAGTGACAGGGCGAATGGCTACACCTTC
TRBJ1-2 . TRBV12-3/TRBV12-4 . CASSPQGSYGYTF TGTGCCAGCAGTCCCCAGGGTTCCTATGGCTACACCTTC
TRBJ1-3 . TRBV5-8 TRBD1 CASSCFGTGMGNTIYF TGTGCCAGCAGCTGTTTTGGGACAGGGATGGGAAACACCATATATTTT
TRBJ2-2 . TRBV27 . CASSLIGLGGELFF TGTGCCAGCAGTTTAATAGGGTTAGGCGGGGAGCTGTTTTTT
TRBJ2-1 few TRBV5-4 TRBD2 CASSLGGSRHNEQFF TGTGCCAGCAGCTTGGGCGGGAGTCGCCACAATGAGCAGTTCTTC
TRBJ1-1 . TRBV28 TRBD1 CASRTGLRPTEAFF TGTGCCAGCAGGACAGGGCTTCGGCCCACTGAAGCTTTCTTT
TRBJ1-5 . TRBV3-1/TRBV3-2 . CASSQRGNSNQPQHF TGTGCCAGCAGCCAACGGGGTAATAGCAATCAGCCCCAGCATTTT
TRBJ1-5 . TRBV19 TRBD1 CASSMDRLGNQPQHF TGTGCCAGTAGTATGGACAGGCTTGGCAATCAGCCCCAGCATTTT
TRBJ1-5 . TRBV4-1 . CASSQTRGRSNQPQHF TGCGCCAGCAGCCAAACGCGGGGCAGGAGCAATCAGCCCCAGCATTTT
TRBJ2-3 . TRBV5-1 TRBD1 CASSLLGTGEDTQYF TGCGCCAGCAGCTTGTTAGGGACAGGGGAAGATACGCAGTATTTT
TRBJ2-2 . TRBV5-1 TRBD1 CASSAGTGANTGELFF TGCGCCAGCAGCGCCGGGACAGGGGCCAACACCGGGGAGCTGTTTTTT